This T cell receptor beta chain was captured in a study of T cell clones after liver transplantation. Measured with immunoSEQ multiplex PCR; TCRdb has only the in-frame clones, and not every one. The sample lists 68,000 or so clones; approximately 80% were seen once. J gave up 6 bases and V 3 bases, and 3 bases lay outside the gene matches. The CDR3 totals 13 residues. Germline lookup yields CDR1 SGHNT and CDR2 YYREEE (reference sequence). Sequenced here: CD4+ T cells from blood, sampled before liver transplant. This sequence was found in a human donor who received a liver transplant. J is TRBJ1-2 and V is TRBV5-4; 9 nucleotides line up with TRBD1. The CDR3 loop is CASSYGTGNGYTF. DNA for the CDR3: TGTGCCAGCAGCTATGGGACAGGGAATGGCTACACCTTC.